One sample yielded the 29 T cell receptor beta chains listed below, sequenced in a study of long-term antiretroviral therapy in people with HIV. This was the immunoSEQ v3.0 assay at survey level. Assay: immunoSEQ multiplex PCR; the TCRdb copy retains only in-frame clones and omits some. The sample includes more than 25,000 clones, roughly 90% of them seen just once. This sample comprised unsorted PBMCs, obtained 2 years after starting antiretroviral therapy. These receptors all come from a man aged 45-60 years with HIV.

The chain has TRBV6-1 and TRBJ1-6; the D is unclear. V lost 0 bases, J lost 9 bases, and 6 bases lay in between. CDR1 MNHNS and CDR2 SASEGT come from the germline V gene. The CDR3 is made up of 13 amino acids. The CDR3 bases are TGTGCCAGCAGTGAAGCTACGGGTTCACCCCTCCACTTT. Its translation is CASSEATGSPLHF.

In this sample, this clone turned up once. The chain links TRBV9 to TRBJ2-1; possibly TRBD1 or TRBD2 for D (6 bases each). This CDR3 spans 16 amino acids. The V and J ends lost 2 bases and 0 bases respectively, with 12 bases between them. In germline, CDR1 is SGDLS, CDR2 YYNGEE. This CDR3 reads CASSVEGGPSYNEQFF. For the CDR3, the DNA is TGTGCCAGCAGCGTGGAGGGGGGCCCCTCCTACAATGAGCAGTTCTTC.

The J gene is TRBJ1-1, the V gene TRBV27; 8 nucleotides line up with TRBD1. This CDR3 has 15 amino acids. Germline V gene sequence: CDR1 MNHEY, CDR2 SMNVEV (reference sequence). The V segment lost 5 bases and the J segment 4 bases; nucleotides outside the gene matches: 9. For the CDR3, the DNA is TGTGCCAGCAGTGTTCAGACAGGGGCCTTCACTGAAGCTTTCTTT. Amino acid sequence: CASSVQTGAFTEAFF.

The V and J genes are TRBV28 and TRBJ1-4; no firm D call. This CDR3 has 13 amino acids. CDR1 is MDHEN and CDR2 is SYDVKM in the germline V gene. V lost 4 bases, J lost 0 bases, and 3 bases lay in between. CDR3 protein: CASSSTTNEKLFF. The CDR3 DNA is TGTGCCAGCAGTTCCACAACTAATGAAAAACTGTTTTTT.

The gene calls are TRBV27 and TRBJ2-3; weak D call: TRBD2 (6 bases). V shed 4 bases and J shed 3 bases, with 11 bases lying between them. Germline CDR1 reads MNHEY; CDR2 reads SMNVEV (reference sequence). There are 14 residues in the CDR3. The CDR3 here is CASSWGLATDTQYF. The DNA of the CDR3 is TGTGCCAGCAGTTGGGGACTTGCTACAGATACGCAGTATTTT.

The chain has TRBV5-6 and TRBJ1-5, with D uncertain. In germline, CDR1 is SGHDT, CDR2 YYEEEE. The CDR3 is 13 amino acids. Trimming pared 1 base from V and 4 bases from J, leaving 6 bases between. CDR3 in DNA: TGTGCCAGCAGCTTGAGGGTTAATCAGCCCCAGCATTTT. Translation: CASSLRVNQPQHF. Full variable domain (outside the CDR3, taken from reference TRBV5-6 and TRBJ1-5): DAGVTQSPTHLIKTRGQQVTLRCSPKSGHDTVSWYQQALGQGPQFIFQYYEEEERQRGNFPDRFSGHQFPNYSSELNVNALLLGDSALYLCASSLRVNQPQHFGDGTRLSIL.

This chain connects TRBV4-3 to TRBJ2-7; possible D gene TRBD1, 6 bases. V was cut by 4 bases and J by 7 bases, with 14 bases left in between. The CDR3 has 13 residues. Germline CDR1 is LGHNA and CDR2 is YSLEER. The CDR3 bases are TGCGCCAGCAGCCTCGAGGGGGATTCGGAGCAGTACTTC. Encoded protein: CASSLEGDSEQYF.

This rearrangement joins TRBV11-3 to TRBJ1-1, with 8 bases lining up with TRBD1. From germline, CDR1 is SGHNT and CDR2 YENEEA. The CDR3 spans 14 residues. The V gene end was trimmed by 5 bases and the J gene end by 1 base; junction bases not matched to a gene: 3. CDR3: CASSLGQGNTEAFF. DNA of the CDR3: TGTGCCAGCAGCCTCGGACAGGGGAACACTGAAGCTTTCTTT.

The genes are TRBV28 and TRBJ1-1; no clear D. The CDR3 is 12 amino acids. Trimming cost V 2 bases and J 3 bases, with 4 bases left between them. Germline-derived CDR1 and CDR2 are MDHEN and SYDVKM. CDR3 sequence reads: CASSLGHTEAFF. The CDR3 bases are TGTGCCAGCAGTTTAGGGCACACTGAAGCTTTCTTT.

V is TRBV30 and J is TRBJ2-1; a weak D match, TRBD2 (5 bases). V lost 1 base and J lost 3, with 7 bases in between. CDR3 length equals 13 residues. Germline lookup yields CDR1 GTSNPN and CDR2 SVGIG (reference sequence). CDR3: CAWSGRDYNEQFF. The CDR3 DNA follows: TGTGCCTGGAGTGGCCGGGACTACAATGAGCAGTTCTTC.

Here the CDR3 DNA reads TGTGCCAGCAGCTTACAGCGGTACTCCGGCACCGGGGAGCTGTTTTTT. Its translation: CASSLQRYSGTGELFF. The chain combines TRBV7-2 with TRBJ2-2; D may be TRBD2 (5 bases). CDR3 length: 16 residues. CDR1 is SGHTA and CDR2 is FQGNSA in the germline V gene. Trimming left V 2 bases short and J 4 bases short, with 14 bases between.

Judged by abundance, this clone is large. This chain links TRBV7-9 with TRBJ1-2; 8 bases are a match to TRBD1. The V segment lost 7 bases and the J segment 5 bases; nucleotides outside the gene matches: 12. Germline lookup yields CDR1 SEHNR and CDR2 FQNEAQ (reference sequence). CDR3 size: 15 residues. The CDR3 nucleotides read TGTGCCAGCACGGATGACAGGGGCCGCGTTTATGGCTACACCTTC. The encoded protein is CASTDDRGRVYGYTF. Based on the CDR3 plus reference TRBV7-9 and TRBJ1-2, the full variable domain is DTGVSQNPRHKITKRGQNVTFRCDPISEHNRLYWYRQTLGQGPEFLTYFQNEAQLEKSRLLSDRFSAERPKGSFSTLEIQRTEQGDSAMYLCASTDDRGRVYGYTFGSGTRLTVV.

This rearrangement joins TRBV28 to TRBJ1-2; D possibly corresponds to TRBD1 (6 bases). The CDR3 consists of 14 residues. Trimming cost V 7 bases and J 5 bases, with 17 bases left between them. The germline gives CDR1 MDHEN, CDR2 SYDVKM. DNA for the CDR3: TGTGCCAGCACCTTCCCGGGACATACTTATGGCTACACCTTC. It specifies CASTFPGHTYGYTF.

The chain employs TRBV27 and TRBJ1-1; 7 bases agree with TRBD1. The CDR3 is 16 residues long. V was clipped by 6 bases and J by 4 bases; unmatched bases: 14. Germline values: CDR1 MNHEY, CDR2 SMNVEV (reference sequence). CDR3 sequence (DNA): TGTGCCAGCAGCCGACGACAGGGAGGTATTGGCACTGAAGCTTTCTTT. Translated, it gives CASSRRQGGIGTEAFF.

CDR3 sequence reads: CASSLSTGWMNTEAFF. The CDR3 region has the DNA TGTGCCAGCAGTCTTTCGACAGGGTGGATGAACACTGAAGCTTTCTTT. V gene TRBV28 combines with J gene TRBJ1-1; 7 bases map to TRBD1. The CDR3 runs to 16 residues. CDR1 MDHEN and CDR2 SYDVKM come from the germline V gene. J was trimmed by 0 bases and V by 5 bases; bases with no gene match: 9.

The chain uses TRBV7-9 and TRBJ2-7; D unclear. V was shortened by 4 bases and J by 6 bases, with 16 bases between the two germline ends. Germline values: CDR1 SEHNR, CDR2 FQNEAQ (reference sequence). The CDR3 is 14 amino acids. The CDR3: CASSSAGNNPEQYF. The CDR3 bases are TGTGCCAGCAGCTCCGCTGGGAATAATCCCGAGCAGTACTTC.

This sequence joins TRBV19 and TRBJ2-1, with TRBD2 as a possible D gene (6 bases). V was clipped by 0 bases and J by 15 bases, with 21 bases between them. This CDR3 is 15 amino acids long. The germline gives CDR1 LNHDA, CDR2 SQIVND (reference sequence). The CDR3 nucleotides read TGTGCCAGTAGTATAGACGGGGGAATGCGAAGAGTGCGGTTCTTC. Translation: CASSIDGGMRRVRFF.

CDR3 DNA: TGCGCCAGCAGCCCCCAGGGGGACACTGAAGCTTTCTTT. Amino acids: CASSPQGDTEAFF. This chain links TRBV4-1 with TRBJ1-1, with 7 positions matching TRBD1. The V segment lost 4 bases and the J segment 3 bases; nucleotides outside the gene matches: 2. Germline CDR1 MGHRA, CDR2 YSYEKL. This CDR3 contains 13 residues.

The DNA for the CDR3 is TGTGCCTGGAATTATCCATTCGAGACCCAGTACTTC. It specifies CAWNYPFETQYF. This chain connects TRBV30 to TRBJ2-5; unclear D gene. CDR1 GTSNPN and CDR2 SVGIG come from the germline V gene (reference sequence). The V gene lost 4 bases and the J gene lost 5 bases, with 11 bases spanning the gap. The CDR3 runs 12 residues.

This clone has more than one count but fewer than ten. The genes are TRBV19 and TRBJ1-5; D gene ambiguous. The germline V gene has CDR1 LNHDA and CDR2 SQIVND (reference sequence). This CDR3 has 14 residues. V was trimmed by 4 bases and J by 1 base, leaving 8 bases between them. The CDR3 spells CASSTAGSNQPQHF. The DNA of the CDR3 is TGTGCCAGTAGTACGGCCGGGAGCAATCAGCCCCAGCATTTT.

This clone was seen only once. The chain employs TRBV27 and TRBJ2-7, with TRBD1 matching 9 bases. The CDR3 runs to 15 residues. Losses at the gene ends were 4 bases for V and 2 bases for J; bases not matched to a gene: 6. CDR1 and CDR2 from the germline V gene are MNHEY and SMNVEV (reference sequence). This CDR3 reads CASSSPGTGTYEQYF. CDR3 nucleotides: TGTGCCAGCAGTTCACCCGGGACAGGGACCTACGAGCAGTACTTC.

In this sample, this clone turned up once. The chain employs TRBV19 and TRBJ1-2; D unresolved. The length of the CDR3 is 14 residues. Trimming pared 0 bases from V and 3 bases from J, leaving 8 bases between. Germline V gene data show CDR1 as LNHDA and CDR2 as SQIVND (reference sequence). CDR3 loop: CASSIEPRDYGYTF. For the CDR3, the DNA is TGTGCCAGTAGTATAGAGCCCAGAGACTATGGCTACACCTTC.

J is TRBJ1-3 and V is TRBV9, with D hard to call. The CDR3 extends over 16 amino acids. The V gene lost 0 bases and the J gene lost 2 bases, with 12 bases spanning the gap. CDR1 and CDR2 from the germline V gene are SGDLS and YYNGEE. The CDR3 coding sequence is TGTGCCAGCAGCGTAGAGAGGGCCGTCCCTGGAAACACCATATATTTT. Amino acids: CASSVERAVPGNTIYF.

The chain uses TRBV5-1 and TRBJ2-1; D call uncertain. V dropped 0 bases and J dropped 1 base, with 5 bases sitting between them. This CDR3 contains 14 residues. Germline V gene lookup returns CDR1 SGHRS and CDR2 YFSETQ. The CDR3 loop reads CASSLGGSYNEQFF. The CDR3 bases are TGCGCCAGCAGCTTGGGAGGATCCTACAATGAGCAGTTCTTC.

The chain joins TRBV30 to TRBJ1-1; D gene ambiguous. CDR3 length: 13 residues. Germline loops: CDR1 GTSNPN, CDR2 SVGIG (reference sequence). Between the trimmed V and J ends, which lost 0 bases and 4 bases, there was a span of 9 bases. CDR3 amino acids: CAWSVLVGTEAFF. The CDR3 nucleotides are TGTGCCTGGAGTGTATTAGTGGGCACTGAAGCTTTCTTT.

V is TRBV27 and J is TRBJ2-7, with D unclear. Germline V lookup: CDR1 MNHEY, CDR2 SMNVEV (reference sequence). The CDR3 runs to 14 residues. V lost 1 base to trimming and J lost 6 bases, with 13 bases between them. This chain's CDR3 is CASSLYGLGIEQYF. DNA for the CDR3: TGTGCCAGCAGTTTATACGGTCTTGGGATCGAGCAGTACTTC.

The V and J genes are TRBV7-9 and TRBJ2-1; unclear D gene. The CDR3 has 17 amino acids. Trimming pared 1 base from V and 0 bases from J, leaving 13 bases between. Germline V gives CDR1 SEHNR, CDR2 FQNEAQ (reference sequence). The CDR3 reads CASSLEMTYTSYNEQFF. Here the CDR3 DNA reads TGTGCCAGCAGCTTAGAGATGACCTACACCTCCTACAATGAGCAGTTCTTC.

The chain is built from TRBV15 and TRBJ1-1; D gene uncertain. V was clipped by 0 bases and J by 4 bases, with 9 bases between them. This CDR3 is 14 amino acids long. Germline lookup yields CDR1 LNHNV and CDR2 YYDKDF (reference sequence). The CDR3 loop is CATSRDLDPTEAFF. The DNA for the CDR3 is TGTGCCACCAGCAGAGATCTGGACCCCACTGAAGCTTTCTTT.

The chain links TRBV7-3 to TRBJ2-5; 11 bases agree with TRBD2. Trimming took 8 bases from V and 2 from J; bases not matched to a gene: 1. Germline loops: CDR1 SGHTA, CDR2 FQGTGA. The CDR3 runs 13 residues. CDR3 in amino acids: CASGLAGQETQYF. Here the CDR3 DNA reads TGTGCCAGCGGACTAGCGGGTCAAGAGACCCAGTACTTC.